This T cell receptor (beta chain) was identified in a study of blood T cell repertoires in COVID-19 (dated by TCRdb to 2020 to 2021). Regarding the study in general: Samples from collaborators originated in the United States, Italy and Spain and spanned both the acute and convalescent phases of COVID-19. The dataset comprised deeply sampled blood TCRbeta repertoires from subjects exposed to, actively infected with, or recovered from COVID-19. The material from the prospective study consisted of cDNA or gDNA derived from T cells, B-cell-depleted T cells, or PBMCs. Samples were obtained from the ongoing ImmuneRACE study (first 160 participants) and from about 1,300 subjects provided by 6 global collaborators. The sample metadata nearly always contained a de-identified subject ID, COVID-19 status, age in years and sex. The repertoires were released in a freely available public database meant as a resource for research on the immune response to SARS-CoV-2. Where HLA class I and class II types were available, the types were taken from metadata supplied by the sample provider, not from assay-based typing. The full study reports these points: The quantity of clinical and demographic metadata differed by source and by participant and was supplied without curation.

In its sample, this clone was seen once. It lacks a known antigen. Per-base quality was not reported, and no clone a single base away is much larger than it. CDR1 and CDR2, per the germline V gene (reference sequence), are SEHNR and FQNEAQ. Relative to germline, V is 5 bases shorter and J is 0 bases shorter, with 13 bases between their ends. The CDR3 goes from the cysteine to the phenylalanine over 16 residues. Only CDR3 DNA remains: 48 bases, in frame from the first base. TCRbeta CDR3 regions were amplified from genomic DNA using the immunoSEQ Assay, a bias-controlled multiplex PCR. In the authors' own workflow: Within the assay, amplification of reference gene primers was used to estimate how many nucleated cells each sample contained. To quantify the absolute abundance of each unique TCRbeta CDR3 rearrangement, sequence reads were collapsed and filtered. For each sample, productive Simpson clonality was calculated as the square root of Simpson's diversity index across productive rearrangements. TCRdb provides this immuneACCESS table in a form limited to in-frame rearrangements. Some clones are lacking; in checked studies, under half of them reflect an unresolved V gene, and why the rest are absent is not known. V and J calls and clone size follow that table, whereas D and trimming were derived from the DNA. The sample records fewer than 300,000 clones, about 85% of which are singletons. Under 3% of the sample is held by the ten biggest clonotypes.

Participants in the prospective study were aged about 18 to 95 years, lived in 24 United States geographic areas, and enrolled through a virtual design. Cohort assignment in the prospective study relied on participant-reported clinical history from a screening survey and a study questionnaire. ImmuneRACE Cohort 3 recovered participants were defined by two consecutive negative NP/OP PCR tests, healthcare professional clearance, or symptom resolution. In the prospective study, mobile phlebotomists collected whole blood, serum and a nasopharyngeal or oropharyngeal swab from each participant. Prospective study participants could optionally give additional blood draws and questionnaires over a roughly two-month period. Prospective study blood samples were shipped either frozen or at room temperature before DNA extraction.

The sequence derives from a woman aged 50 to 60 who had recovered from COVID-19. Recombination connected TRBV7-9 to TRBJ1-4; the D segment cannot be called with confidence. The sample consisted of PBMCs or T cells enriched from blood (not recorded which). In nucleotide form, the sequence is TGTGCCAGCAGCCGCCGAGAGATGTCAACTAATGAAAAACTGTTTTTT. Its translation is CASSRREMSTNEKLFF.